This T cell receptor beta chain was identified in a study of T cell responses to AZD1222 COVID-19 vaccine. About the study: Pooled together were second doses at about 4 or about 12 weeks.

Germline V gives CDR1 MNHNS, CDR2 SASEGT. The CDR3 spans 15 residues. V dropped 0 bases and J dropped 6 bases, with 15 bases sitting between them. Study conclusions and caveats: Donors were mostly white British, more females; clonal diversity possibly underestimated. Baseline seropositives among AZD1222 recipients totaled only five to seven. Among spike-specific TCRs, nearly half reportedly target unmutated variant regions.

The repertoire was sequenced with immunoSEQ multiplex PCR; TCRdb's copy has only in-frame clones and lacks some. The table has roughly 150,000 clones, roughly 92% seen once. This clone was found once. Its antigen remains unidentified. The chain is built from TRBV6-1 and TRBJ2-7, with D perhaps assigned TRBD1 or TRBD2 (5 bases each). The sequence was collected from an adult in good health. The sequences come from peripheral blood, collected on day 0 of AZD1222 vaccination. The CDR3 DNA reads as TGTGCCAGCAGTGAAGCTCGGGACCAGCTAGGCGAGCAGTACTTC. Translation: CASSEARDQLGEQYF.